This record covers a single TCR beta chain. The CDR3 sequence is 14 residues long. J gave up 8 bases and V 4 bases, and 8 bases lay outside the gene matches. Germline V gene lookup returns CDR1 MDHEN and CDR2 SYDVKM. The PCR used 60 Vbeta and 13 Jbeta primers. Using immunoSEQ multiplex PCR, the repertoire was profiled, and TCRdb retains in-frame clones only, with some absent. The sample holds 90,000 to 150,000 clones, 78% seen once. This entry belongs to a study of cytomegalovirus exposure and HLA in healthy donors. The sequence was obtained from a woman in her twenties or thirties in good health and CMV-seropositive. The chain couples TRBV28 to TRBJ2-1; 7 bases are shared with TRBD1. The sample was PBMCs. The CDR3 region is CASSSPDRAHEQFF. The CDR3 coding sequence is TGTGCCAGCAGTTCGCCCGACAGGGCCCATGAGCAGTTCTTC. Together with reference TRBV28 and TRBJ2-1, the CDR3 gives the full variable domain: DVKVTQSSRYLVKRTGEKVFLECVQDMDHENMFWYRQDPGLGLRLIYFSYDVKMKEKGDIPEGYSVSREKKERFSLILESASTNQTSMYLCASSSPDRAHEQFFGPGTRLTVL.